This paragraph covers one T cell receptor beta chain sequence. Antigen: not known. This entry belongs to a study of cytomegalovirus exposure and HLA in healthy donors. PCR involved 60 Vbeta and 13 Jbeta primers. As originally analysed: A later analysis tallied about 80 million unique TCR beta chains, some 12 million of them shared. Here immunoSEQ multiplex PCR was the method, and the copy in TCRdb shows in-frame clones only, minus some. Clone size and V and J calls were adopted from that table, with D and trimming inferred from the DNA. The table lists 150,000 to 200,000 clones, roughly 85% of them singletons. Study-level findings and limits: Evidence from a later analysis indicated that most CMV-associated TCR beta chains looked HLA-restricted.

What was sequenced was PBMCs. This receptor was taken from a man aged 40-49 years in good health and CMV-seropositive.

The CDR3 region is CASSLPGTGQETQYF. The CDR3 region has the DNA TGTGCCAGCAGCTTGCCTGGGACAGGACAAGAGACCCAGTACTTC. The rearrangement uses TRBV5-4 and TRBJ2-5; the match to TRBD1 covers 8 bases. Losses at the gene ends were 1 base for V and 2 bases for J; bases not matched to a gene: 4. Germline CDR1 reads SGHNT; CDR2 reads YYREEE (reference sequence). This CDR3 has 15 amino acids.